One and the same sample provided the 26 T cell receptor beta chains below, sequenced in a study of T cell changes during pregnancy in multiple sclerosis. TCRdb's table, derived via immunoSEQ multiplex PCR, lists solely in-frame clones and lacks some. Among some 120,000 clones listed, roughly 96% were seen once. Here the sequenced sample was peripheral blood, taken after pregnancy. Receptors were obtained from a female donor with multiple sclerosis, enrolled in a pregnancy study.

The genes are TRBV5-4 and TRBJ1-3, with a possible D match to TRBD1 (5 bases). Germline loops: CDR1 SGHNT, CDR2 YYREEE (reference sequence). The CDR3 length is 17 residues. V lost 3 bases and J lost 4, with 20 bases in between. This CDR3 reads CASSSRDSLRLGNTIYF. In DNA form, the CDR3 reads TGTGCCAGCAGCTCACGTGACAGTCTGAGACTGGGAAACACCATATATTTT.

This clone was detected once. V is TRBV7-9 and J is TRBJ2-7, with 10 bases fitting TRBD1. This CDR3 region has 15 residues. In germline, CDR1 is SEHNR, CDR2 FQNEAQ (reference sequence). J was trimmed by 5 bases and V by 5 bases; bases with no gene match: 9. CDR3 loop: CASSRGQGLEDEQYF. DNA for the CDR3: TGTGCCAGCAGCAGGGGACAGGGGTTGGAGGACGAGCAGTACTTC.

The chain carries TRBV29-1 and TRBJ1-4, with a weak D call TRBD1 (5 bases). Between the trimmed V and J ends, which lost 3 bases and 0 bases, there was a span of 11 bases. Germline V gene data show CDR1 as SQVTM and CDR2 as ANQGSEA. The length of the CDR3 is 15 residues. The CDR3: CSVEGGTSTNEKLFF. The CDR3 nucleotides are TGCAGCGTTGAGGGGGGGACTTCAACTAATGAAAAACTGTTTTTT.

This chain joins TRBV4-2 and TRBJ2-3; D might be TRBD2 (6 bases). V shed 1 base and J shed 2 bases, with 16 bases lying between them. The CDR3 has 17 residues. From germline, CDR1 is LGHNA and CDR2 YNFKEQ. The CDR3 DNA is TGTGCCAGCAGCCAAGGTCGGGACTCCTCCTTCACAGATACGCAGTATTTT. Translation: CASSQGRDSSFTDTQYF.

The V and J genes are TRBV2 and TRBJ2-6; maybe TRBD1 (5 bases). V shed 2 bases and J shed 0 bases, with 14 bases lying between them. The CDR3 covers 18 residues. The germline V gene encodes CDR1 SNHLY and CDR2 FYNNEI. CDR3 nucleotide sequence: TGTGCCAGCAGTGAAAGGGTGACAGTTGACTCTGGGGCCAACGTCCTGACTTTC. This translates into CASSERVTVDSGANVLTF.

The CDR3 sequence is CALPGQPIYEQYF. CDR3 sequence (DNA): TGTGCTCTCCCGGGACAGCCCATTTACGAGCAGTACTTC. This chain uses TRBV19 with TRBJ2-7; TRBD1 agrees at 7 bases. The CDR3 consists of 13 residues. CDR1 and CDR2 from the germline V gene are LNHDA and SQIVND (reference sequence).

The genes are TRBV9 and TRBJ1-4, with TRBD1 as a possible D gene (6 bases). CDR1 and CDR2 from the germline V gene are SGDLS and YYNGEE. The CDR3 has 14 amino acids. Trimming cost V 2 bases and J 2 bases, with 7 bases left between them. CDR3 sequence (DNA): TGTGCCAGCAGCGTTGGGGGCACTAATGAAAAACTGTTTTTT. Protein product: CASSVGGTNEKLFF. The full variable domain, completed using reference TRBV9 and TRBJ1-4, is DSGVTQTPKHLITATGQRVTLRCSPRSGDLSVYWYQQSLDQGLQFLIQYYNGEERAKGNILERFSAQQFPDLHSELNLSSLELGDSALYFCASSVGGTNEKLFFGSGTQLSVL.

The chain recombines TRBV6-1 with TRBJ2-3; no clear D gene. This CDR3 has 15 amino acids. Germline lookup yields CDR1 MNHNS and CDR2 SASEGT. The germline V and J ends were trimmed by 7 bases and 2 bases, with 16 bases remaining between them. CDR3 coding DNA: TGTGCCAGCAAATTGGGCCCCACACACACAGATACGCAGTATTTT. It yields the protein CASKLGPTHTDTQYF.

This clone was recorded only once. The chain recombines TRBV6-1 with TRBJ2-5, with D possibly TRBD1 on 6 matching bases. The CDR3 runs to 14 residues. With 2 bases removed from V and 4 bases from J, the gap between germline ends came to 11 bases. CDR1 MNHNS and CDR2 SASEGT come from the germline V gene. The CDR3 spells CASSELGRGETQYF. CDR3 sequence (DNA): TGTGCCAGCAGTGAATTAGGCAGGGGAGAGACCCAGTACTTC.

V is TRBV19 and J is TRBJ1-1; maybe TRBD1 (5 bases). Trimming took off 5 bases at V and 3 bases at J, with 13 bases between the two ends. The CDR3 contains 14 residues. The V gene's germline CDR1 is LNHDA and CDR2 SQIVND (reference sequence). The CDR3 loop reads CASSRPGFYTEAFF. CDR3 nucleotide sequence: TGTGCCAGTAGTCGGCCAGGGTTTTACACTGAAGCTTTCTTT. The whole variable domain, remainder taken from reference TRBV19 and TRBJ1-1, is DGGITQSPKYLFRKEGQNVTLSCEQNLNHDAMYWYRQDPGQGLRLIYYSQIVNDFQKGDIAEGYSVSREKKESFPLTVTSAQKNPTAFYLCASSRPGFYTEAFFGQGTRLTVV.

This clone was counted a single time. This chain links TRBV25-1 with TRBJ2-6, with a tentative D call TRBD1 (5 bases). The V gene lost 4 bases and the J gene lost 2 bases, with 9 bases spanning the gap. The germline V gene has CDR1 MGHDK and CDR2 SYGVNS. This CDR3 has 15 amino acids. The CDR3 nucleotides read TGTGCCAGCAGTGTAGGGGTCACTGGGGCCAACGTCCTGACTTTC. It specifies CASSVGVTGANVLTF.

This clone was counted once. This chain connects TRBV2 to TRBJ2-2; D is unclear. Trimming shortened V by 4 bases and J by 3 bases, and 6 bases separated the two germline ends. Germline V lookup: CDR1 SNHLY, CDR2 FYNNEI. CDR3 size: 13 residues. The CDR3 region is CASSAVDTGELFF. CDR3 nucleotide sequence: TGTGCCAGCAGTGCCGTAGACACCGGGGAGCTGTTTTTT. The full variable domain, with the rest looked up from reference TRBV2 and TRBJ2-2, is EPEVTQTPSHQVTQMGQEVILRCVPISNHLYFYWYRQILGQKVEFLVSFYNNEISEKSEIFDDQFSVERPDGSNFTLKIRSTKLEDSAMYFCASSAVDTGELFFGEGSRLTVL.

This clone has a handful of counts. This chain connects TRBV14 to TRBJ2-1, with D perhaps TRBD2 (6 bases). V was trimmed by 10 bases and J by 4 bases, leaving 17 bases between them. The CDR3 is 14 amino acids. Germline CDR1 reads SGHDN; CDR2 reads FVKESK. The CDR3 here is CANLLTSIYNEQFF. The CDR3 nucleotides are TGTGCCAATCTTTTGACTAGTATTTACAATGAGCAGTTCTTC.

This chain joins TRBV19 and TRBJ2-1; D uncertain. The germline gives CDR1 LNHDA, CDR2 SQIVND (reference sequence). The CDR3 runs to 15 residues. With 5 bases removed from V and 0 bases from J, the gap between germline ends came to 11 bases. CDR3: CASSPMLASYNEQFF. The CDR3 DNA reads TGTGCCAGTAGTCCCATGCTGGCCTCCTACAATGAGCAGTTCTTC.

The V gene is TRBV6-5, the J gene TRBJ1-5; TRBD1 might be the D (5 bases). Germline CDR1 is MNHEY and CDR2 is SVGAGI. Trimming pared 6 bases from V and 1 base from J, leaving 13 bases between. This CDR3 is built from 15 residues. The CDR3 reads CASRRWGDSNQPQHF. The DNA of the CDR3 is TGTGCCAGCAGACGATGGGGGGACAGCAATCAGCCCCAGCATTTT.

This chain joins TRBV27 and TRBJ2-7; possible D gene TRBD1, 5 bases. Per germline, CDR1 MNHEY and CDR2 SMNVEV (reference sequence). The CDR3 loop spans 15 amino acids. V lost 8 bases and J 3 bases, leaving 20 bases between the germline ends. CDR3 protein: CASAAGAKGLYEQYF. The CDR3 DNA is TGTGCCAGCGCCGCCGGTGCCAAGGGGCTCTACGAGCAGTACTTC.

This rearrangement joins TRBV7-9 to TRBJ2-7; 13 nucleotides match TRBD2. The CDR3 covers 19 residues. V was pared by 6 bases and J by 4 bases, with 18 bases of the junction left unmatched. Germline CDR1 reads SEHNR; CDR2 reads FQNEAQ (reference sequence). The CDR3 coding sequence is TGTGCCAGCAGTAACCAGACTAGCGGGAGGCGTCCCCTGGCTTACGAGCAGTACTTC. Protein: CASSNQTSGRRPLAYEQYF.

CDR3 sequence (DNA): TGTGCCAGCAGCGACAGGGGGCTCGGTCTAGCGTACCTTAACAAGCAGTACTTC. Encoded protein: CASSDRGLGLAYLNKQYF. V and J are TRBV27 and TRBJ2-7; 10 bases match TRBD1. This CDR3 contains 18 residues. Trimming cost V 6 bases and J 8 bases; bases outside gene matches: 22. Germline lookup yields CDR1 MNHEY and CDR2 SMNVEV (reference sequence).

The rearrangement uses TRBV6-5 and TRBJ1-2; D is possibly TRBD1 (5 bases). Germline V gene data show CDR1 as MNHEY and CDR2 as SVGAGI. The V and J ends lost 2 bases and 10 bases respectively, with 14 bases between them. The CDR3 consists of 13 residues. DNA for the CDR3: TGTGCCAGCAGTTACGACAGAGCCAGGTCCTACACCTTC. Translated, it gives CASSYDRARSYTF.

This chain uses TRBV11-2 with TRBJ2-1; 7 bases match TRBD2. CDR3 size: 15 residues. The trim removed 5 bases at V and 6 bases at J, leaving 10 bases unmatched. Germline CDR1 and CDR2: SGHAT and FQNNGV. CDR3 bases: TGTGCCAGCAGCCCAGGGAGGGTGTACGGCAATGAGCAGTTCTTC. It yields the protein CASSPGRVYGNEQFF.

To note about this clone: Additional DNA sequences in this sample encode the identical CDR3. The V and J genes are TRBV30 and TRBJ2-3; D unresolved. In germline, CDR1 is GTSNPN, CDR2 SVGIG (reference sequence). The CDR3 spans 12 residues. V lost 2 bases, J lost 2 bases, and 5 bases lay in between. The CDR3 nucleotides read TGTGCCTGGAGTCCCTCCACAGATACGCAGTATTTT. Protein sequence: CAWSPSTDTQYF.

The chain couples TRBV6-5 to TRBJ2-3, with unresolved D. CDR1 and CDR2 (germline): MNHEY, SVGAGI. V was clipped by 0 bases and J by 4 bases, with 11 bases between them. The CDR3 covers 15 residues. The CDR3 nucleotides read TGTGCCAGCAGTTACTCTTACTTCCAAGCAGATACGCAGTATTTT. This translates into CASSYSYFQADTQYF.

J is TRBJ1-5 and V is TRBV11-2; D possibly corresponds to TRBD1 (6 bases). This CDR3 is 14 amino acids long. Trimming removed 4 bases from V and 3 bases from J, with 10 bases in between. Germline V CDR1 and CDR2: SGHAT, FQNNGV. The CDR3 is CASSSDSYNQPQHF. The CDR3, as DNA: TGTGCCAGCAGCTCGGACAGTTACAATCAGCCCCAGCATTTT.

The V call is TRBV2, the J call TRBJ2-3; TRBD1 matches 8 bases. CDR3 length: 14 residues. The V segment lost 8 bases and the J segment 0 bases; nucleotides outside the gene matches: 4. Looked up from germline, CDR1 is SNHLY and CDR2 is FYNNEI. CDR3 nucleotide sequence: TGTGCCAGCTCGGGACAGGATAGCACAGATACGCAGTATTTT. As protein: CASSGQDSTDTQYF. The entire variable domain, with the rest obtained from reference TRBV2 and TRBJ2-3, is as follows: EPEVTQTPSHQVTQMGQEVILRCVPISNHLYFYWYRQILGQKVEFLVSFYNNEISEKSEIFDDQFSVERPDGSNFTLKIRSTKLEDSAMYFCASSGQDSTDTQYFGPGTRLTVL.

The chain combines TRBV7-6 with TRBJ2-2; 8 bases align to TRBD2. V trimming: 5 bases; J trimming: 7 bases; junction bases outside the gene matches: 9. The CDR3 covers 15 residues. Germline V CDR1 and CDR2: SGHVS, FNYEAQ. The CDR3 DNA follows: TGTGCCAGCAGCCCCGGGAGGGGGGCGCACGGGGAGCTGTTTTTT. This translates into CASSPGRGAHGELFF.

The chain joins TRBV29-1 to TRBJ1-4, with a tentative D call TRBD1 (6 bases). V lost 5 bases to trimming and J lost 4 bases, with 14 bases between them. Germline V gene lookup returns CDR1 SQVTM and CDR2 ANQGSEA. CDR3 size: 14 residues. CDR3 loop: CSVSGGADNEKLFF. The DNA for the CDR3 is TGCAGCGTTTCGGGGGGCGCAGATAATGAAAAACTGTTTTTT.